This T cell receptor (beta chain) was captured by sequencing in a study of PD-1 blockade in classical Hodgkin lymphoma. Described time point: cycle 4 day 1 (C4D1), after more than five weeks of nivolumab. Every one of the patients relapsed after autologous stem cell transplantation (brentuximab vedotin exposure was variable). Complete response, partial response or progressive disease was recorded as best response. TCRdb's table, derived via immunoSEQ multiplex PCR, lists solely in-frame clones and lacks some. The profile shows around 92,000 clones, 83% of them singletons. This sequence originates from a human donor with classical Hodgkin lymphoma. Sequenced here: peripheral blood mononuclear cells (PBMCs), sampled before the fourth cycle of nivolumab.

The DNA of the CDR3 is TGTGCCAGCTGGGGAGGGGTGTACTACGAGCAGTACTTC. Its translation: CASWGGVYYEQYF. The chain has TRBV25-1 and TRBJ2-7, with TRBD2 matching over 7 bases. The ends lost 8 bases at V and 3 bases at J; junction bases unmatched: 7. The germline V gene has CDR1 MGHDK and CDR2 SYGVNS. The CDR3 contains 13 residues.